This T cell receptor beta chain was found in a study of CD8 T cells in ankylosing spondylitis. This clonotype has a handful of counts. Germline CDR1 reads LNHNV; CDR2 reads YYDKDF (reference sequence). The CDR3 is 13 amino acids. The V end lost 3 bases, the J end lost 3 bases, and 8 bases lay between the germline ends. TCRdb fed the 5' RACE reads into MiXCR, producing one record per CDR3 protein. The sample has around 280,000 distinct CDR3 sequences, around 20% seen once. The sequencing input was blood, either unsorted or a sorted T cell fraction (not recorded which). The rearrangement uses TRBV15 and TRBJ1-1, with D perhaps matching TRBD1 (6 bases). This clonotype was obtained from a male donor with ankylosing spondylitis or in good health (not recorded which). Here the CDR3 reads CATSRAGDTEAFF. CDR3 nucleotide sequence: TGTGCCACCAGCAGGGCAGGGGACACTGAAGCTTTCTTT.